Shown below are 18 T cell receptor beta chains from a single sample sequenced in a study of CD8 T cells in Susac syndrome. Random hexamers were used to reverse transcribe an amount of roughly 0.45 to 1 ug RNA. TCRdb itself ran the immunoSEQ multiplex PCR reads through MiXCR, one entry per CDR3 protein. Of a few hundred thousand distinct CDR3 sequences listed, about 95% are singletons. The material sequenced was CD4+ T cells from PBMCs. All receptors derive from a human donor with multiple sclerosis.

This rearrangement joins TRBV18 to TRBJ2-7, with D possibly being TRBD1 (6 bases). There are 12 residues in the CDR3. The germline CDR1 and CDR2 sequences are KGHSH and LQKENI. The V end was cut by 5 bases, the J end by 5 bases, with 10 bases between. The CDR3 DNA reads as TGTGCCAGCTCAGCCTACAGGGACGAGCAGTACTTC. Translating it yields CASSAYRDEQYF.

The chain combines TRBV20-1 with TRBJ2-3, with D unresolved. Trimming cost V 0 bases and J 0 bases, with 16 bases left between them. This CDR3 comprises 17 residues. The V gene's germline CDR1 is DFQATT and CDR2 SNEGSKA (reference sequence). Written as DNA, the CDR3 is TGCAGTGCTAGAGATCTGCGCCGGCAGTTAAGCACAGATACGCAGTATTTT. This sequence encodes CSARDLRRQLSTDTQYF.

V and J are TRBV6-5 and TRBJ2-2; 8 bases match TRBD2. The CDR3 contains 15 residues. The V and J ends lost 0 bases and 6 bases, in that order; junction bases with no gene match: 3. Per germline, CDR1 MNHEY and CDR2 SVGAGI. The CDR3 sequence is CASSYSKGLAGELFF. CDR3 DNA sequence: TGTGCCAGCAGTTACTCGAAGGGACTAGCCGGGGAGCTGTTTTTT.

The CDR3 spells CASNPQGRQGSGYTF. CDR3 bases: TGTGCCAGCAATCCTCAAGGAAGACAGGGATCTGGCTACACCTTC. The V call is TRBV12-3 or TRBV12-4, the J call TRBJ1-2, with 7 bases aligning to TRBD1. Unmatched junction bases numbered 15, after V lost 7 bases and J lost 7 bases. The CDR3 runs to 15 residues.

This clonotype was seen a single time. The junction departs from the called germline gene at one end, perhaps through a read error. The V call is TRBV20-1, the J call TRBJ2-5; D is unresolved. The germline V gene has CDR1 DFQATT and CDR2 SNEGSKA (reference sequence). This CDR3 comprises 14 residues. In nucleotides, the CDR3 is TGCAGTGCGAGAGATTCCCTAGGTCAAGAGACCCAGTACTTC. It specifies CSARDSLGQETQYF.

The chain joins TRBV25-1 to TRBJ2-7, with D tentatively TRBD1 (6 bases). V was clipped by 6 bases and J by 1 base, with 16 bases between them. The CDR3 totals 15 residues. From germline, CDR1 is MGHDK and CDR2 SYGVNS. CDR3 DNA sequence: TGTGCCAGCAGGGGGGCAGGGGTCGGATCCTACGAGCAGTACTTC. The encoded protein is CASRGAGVGSYEQYF.

The chain links TRBV30 to TRBJ1-1, with D tentatively TRBD1 (6 bases). Trimming removed 3 bases at V and 0 bases at J, with 23 bases between. The germline gives CDR1 GTSNPN, CDR2 SVGIG (reference sequence). The CDR3 extends over 18 amino acids. Here the CDR3 DNA reads TGTGCCTGGAGGGGCAGTTTAGGGACAAGCTATATGAACACTGAAGCTTTCTTT. This gives the protein CAWRGSLGTSYMNTEAFF. The variable domain in full, with the rest retrieved from reference TRBV30 and TRBJ1-1, is SQTIHQWPATLVQPVGSPLSLECTVEGTSNPNLYWYRQAAGRGLQLLFYSVGIGQISSEVPQNLSASRPQDRQFILSSKKLLLSDSGFYLCAWRGSLGTSYMNTEAFFGQGTRLTVV.

The chain combines TRBV20-1 with TRBJ2-1; D not resolved. CDR3 length: 12 residues. CDR1 is DFQATT and CDR2 is SNEGSKA in the germline V gene (reference sequence). The germline V and J ends were trimmed by 1 base and 10 bases, with 11 bases remaining between them. CDR3 residues: CSARANQKEQFF. The CDR3, as DNA: TGCAGTGCTAGAGCGAATCAGAAGGAGCAGTTCTTC.

V and J are TRBV29-1 and TRBJ1-1; no clear D gene. The germline V and J ends were trimmed by 3 bases and 4 bases, with 12 bases remaining between them. Looked up from germline, CDR1 is SQVTM and CDR2 is ANQGSEA. The CDR3 has 13 residues. CDR3 region: CSVDIDWGTEAFF. CDR3 DNA sequence: TGCAGCGTTGATATTGACTGGGGCACTGAAGCTTTCTTT.

This chain joins TRBV24-1 and TRBJ2-2, with D perhaps TRBD2 (5 bases). The germline V gene encodes CDR1 KGHDR and CDR2 SFDVKD. This CDR3 region has 15 residues. V lost 6 bases to trimming and J lost 5 bases, with 15 bases between them. CDR3 bases: TGTGCCACCAGTCCGGCGGGCCCGGGGACCGGGGAGCTGTTTTTT. This codes for CATSPAGPGTGELFF.

The chain is built from TRBV7-2 and TRBJ2-7; D unresolved. The CDR3 sequence is 15 residues long. The V end lost 1 base, the J end lost 4 bases, and 14 bases lay between the germline ends. Germline CDR1 is SGHTA and CDR2 is FQGNSA. CDR3: CASSLGRSVSYEQYF. CDR3 nucleotide sequence: TGTGCCAGCAGCTTAGGTAGAAGCGTATCTTACGAGCAGTACTTC.

This clonotype has just one count. The chain joins TRBV7-9 to TRBJ1-2; D might be TRBD1 (6 bases). Trimming stripped 2 bases from V and 4 bases from J, with 8 bases between. Looked up from germline, CDR1 is SEHNR and CDR2 is FQNEAQ (reference sequence). The CDR3 spans 13 residues. The CDR3 nucleotides are TGTGCCAGCAGCTTACGGACAGCCTATGGCTACACCTTC. This codes for CASSLRTAYGYTF.

V usage is TRBV20-1 and J usage is TRBJ1-2; a weak D match, TRBD1 (5 bases). The CDR3 has 14 residues. Trimming stripped 6 bases from V and 4 bases from J, with 18 bases between. Germline assignment: CDR1 DFQATT and CDR2 SNEGSKA (reference sequence). This chain's CDR3 is CSAHPGLSTYGYTF. In nucleotides, the CDR3 is TGCAGTGCCCATCCGGGACTCTCGACCTATGGCTACACCTTC.

The J gene is TRBJ2-7, the V gene TRBV29-1; possibly TRBD2 for D (7 bases). Trimming removed 6 bases from V and 6 bases from J, with 18 bases in between. Germline CDR1 and CDR2: SQVTM and ANQGSEA. The CDR3 totals 13 residues. The CDR3 region has the DNA TGCAGCGTGAGGGCAGGGGAGCGGGGCGAGCAGTACTTC. Amino acids: CSVRAGERGEQYF.

The chain employs TRBV27 and TRBJ1-2; no reliable D call. V lost 6 bases, J lost 8 bases, and 16 bases lay in between. The germline CDR1 and CDR2 sequences are MNHEY and SMNVEV (reference sequence). The CDR3 contains 13 residues. Here the CDR3 reads CASSPSGYLGYTF. The CDR3 DNA reads TGTGCCAGCAGCCCATCGGGCTATTTGGGCTACACCTTC.

The chain uses TRBV7-3 and TRBJ2-1; D gene uncertain. Germline CDR1 is SGHTA and CDR2 is FQGTGA. The CDR3 is 12 amino acids. Trimming shortened V by 5 bases and J by 9 bases, and 11 bases separated the two germline ends. This CDR3 is CASSLMMGEQFF. The CDR3 DNA follows: TGTGCCAGCAGCCTGATGATGGGTGAGCAGTTCTTC.

This clonotype was detected once. The chain uses TRBV12-3 or TRBV12-4 and TRBJ2-4, with 7 bases matching TRBD1. Unmatched junction bases numbered 4, after V lost 5 bases and J lost 6 bases. CDR3 size: 13 residues. CDR3 amino acids: CASSPTGTNIQYF. DNA of the CDR3: TGTGCCAGCAGTCCGACAGGGACAAACATTCAGTACTTC.

This chain links TRBV3-1 with TRBJ2-5, with D possibly being TRBD1 or TRBD2 (5 bases each). Trimming cost V 3 bases and J 5 bases, with 19 bases left between them. CDR1 is LGHDT, CDR2 YNNKEL, per germline (reference sequence). The CDR3 totals 16 residues. The CDR3 DNA reads TGTGCCAGCAGCCACCGGGACCCCCCCAAGGAGGAGACCCAGTACTTC. Translated: CASSHRDPPKEETQYF.